These T cell receptor beta chains were read from a single sample in a study of CD8 T cell repertoires and HIV-1 epitope variants. Method: immunoSEQ multiplex PCR; TCRdb's copy keeps in-frame clones and lacks some. The table includes under 7,000 clones, about 65% detected once. For these receptors, no antigen is known. The material sequenced was cultured CD8+ T cells derived from PBMCs. Receptor source: a male donor with HIV. CDR3s include the opening cysteine and the closing phenylalanine or tryptophan.

j_call | v_call | cdr3_aa
TRBJ1-2 | TRBV7-8 | CASSAKKVWDYGYTF
TRBJ2-1 | TRBV10-3 | CAISERLYNEQFF
TRBJ1-3 | TRBV28 | CASSLLQGNTIYF
TRBJ2-7 | TRBV7-7 | CASSPDSSYEQYF
TRBJ1-3 | TRBV28 | CASSFRQSSGNTIYF
TRBJ2-2 | TRBV7-9 | CASSLKSSGELFF
TRBJ1-3 | TRBV6-5 | CASSPDRGSGNTIYF
TRBJ2-5 | TRBV7-7 | CASSLTVAGEETQYF
TRBJ2-3 | TRBV19 | CASSIDHLRSTDTQYF
TRBJ2-1 | TRBV9 | CASSVDPATYNEQFF
TRBJ2-7 | TRBV7-8 | CASSFSSYEQYF
TRBJ2-7 | TRBV9 | CASSPSSGRGDYEQYF
TRBJ2-1 | TRBV14 | CASSQTVSAGALDEQFF
TRBJ1-1 | TRBV28 | CASTFSRGSTEAFF
TRBJ1-6 | TRBV9 | CASSVDRGVSPLHF
TRBJ2-5 | TRBV13 | CASSTRQGEETQYF
TRBJ1-2 | TRBV18 | CASSPNSGEGYGYTF
TRBJ2-1 | TRBV13 | CASSLGLAGDEQFF
TRBJ1-2 | TRBV28 | CASSPRTGLTYGYTF
TRBJ2-4 | TRBV11-2 | CASSPAFSAKNIQYF
TRBJ2-7 | TRBV7-2 | CASSLAGDRGSYEQYF
TRBJ2-7 | TRBV11-3 | CASSYTGDEQYF
TRBJ2-2 | TRBV7-3 | CASSLQERGELFF
TRBJ2-1 | TRBV19 | CASSTTGGAVHEQFF
TRBJ2-3 | TRBV5-8 | CASSPTSGVATDTQYF
TRBJ2-3 | TRBV27 | CASIAGTGLPTDTQYF
TRBJ1-5 | TRBV27 | CASSLSARRGGQPQHF
TRBJ2-1 | TRBV5-5 | CASSLEDSYNEQFF
TRBJ2-5 | TRBV6-6 | CASSRALGEGRETQYF
TRBJ1-4 | TRBV2 | CASSEQGAGKLFF
TRBJ2-5 | TRBV29-1 | CSVEDLIETQYF
TRBJ2-2 | TRBV7-3 | CASSLSSGGLDTGELFF
TRBJ2-7 | TRBV5-4 | CASSLRDSSYEQYF
TRBJ1-2 | TRBV7-9 | CASSLEVRVLKNGYTF
TRBJ2-1 | TRBV6-1 | CASSVGGGNEQFF
TRBJ2-7 | TRBV5-1 | CASSLYSGTTSSYEQYF
TRBJ2-1 | TRBV29-1 | CSVAAGELTYNEQFF
TRBJ2-5 | TRBV6-5 | CASSSAGVQETQYF
TRBJ2-3 | TRBV7-6 | CASSRTSGATDTQYF